This passage covers 7 T cell receptor beta chains from one sample sequenced in a study of blood T cell repertoires in COVID-19. TCRdb keeps only in-frame clones here, not all; method: immunoSEQ multiplex PCR. The table lists 200,000 to 250,000 clones, roughly 80% of them singletons. Sequenced input: peripheral blood. The receptor set was obtained from an older woman who had recovered from COVID-19.

V and J are TRBV6-1 and TRBJ2-5, with D perhaps matching TRBD2 (5 bases). V lost 4 bases to trimming and J lost 2 bases, with 17 bases between them. Germline V CDR1 and CDR2: MNHNS, SASEGT. The CDR3 length is 16 residues. CDR3 sequence: CASSALSSGSQETQYF. The DNA of the CDR3 is TGTGCCAGCAGTGCCCTATCCTCGGGATCTCAAGAGACCCAGTACTTC.

The genes are TRBV7-2 and TRBJ1-2; TRBD1 agrees at 12 bases. The trim removed 5 bases at V and 8 bases at J, leaving 9 bases unmatched. The CDR3 length is 15 residues. Germline V gene lookup returns CDR1 SGHTA and CDR2 FQGNSA. DNA of the CDR3: TGTGCCAGCAGCCCGGGGACAGGGGGCATGATAGGCTACACCTTC. Translation: CASSPGTGGMIGYTF.

This chain connects TRBV9 to TRBJ1-1; D is ambiguous. The CDR3 covers 13 residues. V lost 2 bases to trimming and J lost 3 bases, with 8 bases between them. Germline CDR1 and CDR2: SGDLS and YYNGEE. DNA of the CDR3: TGTGCCAGCAGCGTCCTCGGGGACACTGAAGCTTTCTTT. It is translated as CASSVLGDTEAFF. The full variable domain, with the rest looked up from reference TRBV9 and TRBJ1-1, is DSGVTQTPKHLITATGQRVTLRCSPRSGDLSVYWYQQSLDQGLQFLIQYYNGEERAKGNILERFSAQQFPDLHSELNLSSLELGDSALYFCASSVLGDTEAFFGQGTRLTVV.

Comment on this clone: In the same sample, other DNA sequences code for this CDR3. The J gene is TRBJ1-1, the V gene TRBV2; D ambiguous. Looked up from germline, CDR1 is SNHLY and CDR2 is FYNNEI. The V end lost 7 bases, the J end lost 0 bases, and 12 bases lay between the germline ends. This CDR3 is built from 14 residues. CDR3 nucleotide sequence: TGTGCCAGCACCGAGACTGATATGAACACTGAAGCTTTCTTT. The encoded protein is CASTETDMNTEAFF.

This chain uses TRBV11-1 with TRBJ1-1, with D possibly matching TRBD1 (5 bases). Trimming stripped 4 bases from V and 1 base from J, with 13 bases between. The CDR3 consists of 15 residues. Germline V gives CDR1 SGHAT, CDR2 FQDESV (reference sequence). CDR3 protein: CASSSRATGNTEAFF. CDR3 coding DNA: TGTGCCAGCAGCTCCCGGGCTACAGGGAACACTGAAGCTTTCTTT.

The chain is built from TRBV7-4 and TRBJ1-1; the D is unclear. With 10 bases removed from V and 2 bases from J, the gap between germline ends came to 5 bases. Per germline, CDR1 SGHVT and CDR2 SQSDAQ. The CDR3 covers 10 residues. The CDR3 nucleotides read TGTGCCACTGTAAACACTGAAGCTTTCTTT. It codes for CATVNTEAFF.

The J gene is TRBJ2-7, the V gene TRBV18, with 8 bases lining up with TRBD1. The CDR3 is 17 residues long. CDR1 is KGHSH, CDR2 LQKENI, per germline. V was clipped by 4 bases and J by 2 bases; unmatched bases: 13. CDR3 sequence (DNA): TGTGCCAGCTCACACGGATGGAGACAGGGGACGCCCTACGAGCAGTACTTC. It specifies CASSHGWRQGTPYEQYF.